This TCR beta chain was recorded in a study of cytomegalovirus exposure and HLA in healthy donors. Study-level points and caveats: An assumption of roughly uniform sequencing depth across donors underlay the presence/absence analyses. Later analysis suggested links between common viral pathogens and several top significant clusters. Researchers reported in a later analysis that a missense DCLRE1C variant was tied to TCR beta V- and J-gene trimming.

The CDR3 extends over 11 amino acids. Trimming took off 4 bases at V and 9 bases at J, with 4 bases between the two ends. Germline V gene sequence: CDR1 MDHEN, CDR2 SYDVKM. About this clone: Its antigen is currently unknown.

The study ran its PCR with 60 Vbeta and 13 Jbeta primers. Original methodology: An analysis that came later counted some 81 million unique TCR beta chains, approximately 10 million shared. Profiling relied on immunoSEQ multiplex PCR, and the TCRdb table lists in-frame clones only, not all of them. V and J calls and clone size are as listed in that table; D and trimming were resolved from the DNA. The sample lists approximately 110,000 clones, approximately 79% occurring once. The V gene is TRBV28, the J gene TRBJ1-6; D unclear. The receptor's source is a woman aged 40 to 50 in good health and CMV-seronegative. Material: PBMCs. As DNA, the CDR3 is TGTGCCAGCAGTTCTACTTCACCCCTCCACTTT. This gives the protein CASSSTSPLHF.